This T cell receptor beta chain was identified in a study of radiotherapy plus CTLA-4 blockade in lung cancer. Notes on this clone: Antigen unknown.

Findings and limits, study-wide: Per reports, early blood T cell clone dynamics, plus interferon-beta, forecast response most strongly. Radiotherapy was combined with ipilimumab, and tumor-derived TCR clones then expanded in blood.

The CDR3 is made up of 15 amino acids. Germline trimming cut 3 bases from V and 2 bases from J; bases unmatched to any gene: 4. The germline gives CDR1 MNHEY, CDR2 SMNVEV (reference sequence). Generated by immunoSEQ multiplex PCR, the TCRdb table keeps only in-frame clones and is missing some. The repertoire consists of just over 14,000 clones, with less than 75% occurring once and the leading ten covering 46%. It was focal radiation plus CTLA-4 blockade with ipilimumab that patients with chemo-refractory metastatic non-small-cell lung cancer received. The clonotype originates from a human donor with non-small cell lung cancer whose response to radiotherapy plus ipilimumab could not be evaluated. The specimen comprised peripheral blood, sampled from a patient treated with radiotherapy plus ipilimumab. The chain couples TRBV27 to TRBJ2-3; TRBD2 aligns across 8 bases. DNA of the CDR3: TGTGCCAGCAGTTTGAGAGCGGGGGACACAGATACGCAGTATTTT. This sequence encodes CASSLRAGDTDTQYF.